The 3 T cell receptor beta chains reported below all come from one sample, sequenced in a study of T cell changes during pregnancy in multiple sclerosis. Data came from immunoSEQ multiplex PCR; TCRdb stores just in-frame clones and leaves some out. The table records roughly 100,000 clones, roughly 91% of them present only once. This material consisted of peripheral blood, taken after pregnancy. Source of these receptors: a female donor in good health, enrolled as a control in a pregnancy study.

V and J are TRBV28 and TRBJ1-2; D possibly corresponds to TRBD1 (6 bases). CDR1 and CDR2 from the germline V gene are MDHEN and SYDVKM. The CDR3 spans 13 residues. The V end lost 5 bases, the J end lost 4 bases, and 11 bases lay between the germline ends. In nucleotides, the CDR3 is TGTGCCAGCAGTAAACAGGGCCCCTATGGCTACACCTTC. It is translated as CASSKQGPYGYTF.

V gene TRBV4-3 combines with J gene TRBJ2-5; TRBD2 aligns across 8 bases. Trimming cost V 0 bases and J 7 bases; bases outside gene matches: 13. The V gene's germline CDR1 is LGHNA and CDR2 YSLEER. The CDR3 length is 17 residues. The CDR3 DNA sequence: TGCGCCAGCAGCCAAGAGGATGGCGGGGGGCCCTGGGGGACCCAGTACTTC. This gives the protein CASSQEDGGGPWGTQYF.

The CDR3 nucleotides are TGTGCCAGCAGCTTGCCTACGGGACAGTCCTATAATTCACCCCTCCACTTT. This codes for CASSLPTGQSYNSPLHF. The chain joins TRBV5-6 to TRBJ1-6; TRBD1 aligns across 7 bases. CDR1 and CDR2 from the germline V gene are SGHDT and YYEEEE. V dropped 1 base and J dropped 1; count of bases not matched to a gene: 5. CDR3 length: 17 residues. Combining the CDR3 with reference TRBV5-6 and TRBJ1-6 gives the whole variable domain DAGVTQSPTHLIKTRGQQVTLRCSPKSGHDTVSWYQQALGQGPQFIFQYYEEEERQRGNFPDRFSGHQFPNYSSELNVNALLLGDSALYLCASSLPTGQSYNSPLHFGNGTRLTVT.